Listed here are 26 T cell receptor beta chains from one sample, sequenced in a study of T cells in Graves' hyperthyroidism and ophthalmopathy. From RNA transcripts, TCR beta CDR3 regions were amplified. Carried out on the TCR CDR3, a first-round RT-PCR used the HTBI primer set. TCRdb redid the calling of the multiplex PCR reads with MiXCR, one entry per CDR3 protein. This sample has roughly 710,000 distinct CDR3 sequences, with around a third found just once. Material for sequencing was blood. The receptors stem from a woman in her thirties or forties with Graves' hyperthyroidism.

The chain uses TRBV7-3 and TRBJ2-3; 8 bases are a match to TRBD2. V shed 6 bases and J 4 bases; nucleotides not matched to a gene: 3. This CDR3 spans 13 amino acids. Germline assignment: CDR1 SGHTA and CDR2 FQGTGA. The CDR3 spells CASRAGEADTQYF. The DNA of the CDR3 is TGTGCCAGCAGAGCGGGGGAGGCAGATACGCAGTATTTT.

This clonotype was picked up many times. The chain couples TRBV29-1 to TRBJ2-7; TRBD2 aligns across 9 bases. The length of the CDR3 is 12 residues. Trimming removed 7 bases from V and 0 bases from J; junction bases left unmatched: 1. CDR1 SQVTM and CDR2 ANQGSEA come from the germline V gene. The CDR3 coding sequence is TGCAGCGCTAGCGGGACCTCCTACGAGCAGTACTTC. This gives the protein CSASGTSYEQYF.

A few counts support this clonotype. Sequence at one end of the junction differs from germline and may be a read error. The rearrangement uses TRBV7-2 and TRBJ2-7; 7 bases agree with TRBD1. Germline V gene data show CDR1 as SGHTA and CDR2 as FQGNSA. The CDR3 runs 15 residues. This CDR3 is CASSWSDREPYEQYF. DNA of the CDR3: TGCGCCAGCAGCTGGTCAGACAGGGAACCCTACGAGCAGTACTTC.

V and J are TRBV9 and TRBJ2-7; 8 bases align to TRBD2. Trimming removed 2 bases from V and 4 bases from J; junction bases left unmatched: 5. This CDR3 comprises 14 residues. In germline, CDR1 is SGDLS, CDR2 YYNGEE. CDR3 region: CASSVGGGPYEQYF. The CDR3 DNA follows: TGTGCCAGCAGCGTCGGCGGGGGGCCGTACGAGCAGTACTTC.

The rearrangement joins TRBV11-2 to TRBJ2-2; TRBD1 or TRBD2 may be the D gene (5 bases each). Trimming removed 3 bases from V and 7 bases from J, with 9 bases in between. Germline assignment: CDR1 SGHAT and CDR2 FQNNGV. There are 13 residues in the CDR3. The CDR3 DNA follows: TGTGCCAGCAGCTTTAGGGGACGCGGGGAGCTGTTTTTT. This encodes CASSFRGRGELFF.

V is TRBV10-3 and J is TRBJ2-2; 7 positions match TRBD2. V was clipped by 4 bases and J by 8 bases; unmatched bases: 4. The CDR3 covers 13 residues. Germline V gives CDR1 ENHRY, CDR2 SYGVKD. The CDR3 DNA follows: TGTGCCATCAGTGGCGGGAGTCTGGGGGAGCTGTTTTTT. This codes for CAISGGSLGELFF.

This clonotype has at least ten counts. The CDR3 protein is CAISRGANTEAFF. CDR3 DNA sequence: TGTGCCATCAGTAGAGGGGCGAACACTGAAGCTTTCTTT. The chain couples TRBV10-3 to TRBJ1-1; maybe TRBD1 (5 bases). V was shortened by 5 bases and J by 1 base, with 8 bases between the two germline ends. There are 13 residues in the CDR3. The germline CDR1 and CDR2 sequences are ENHRY and SYGVKD.

The rearrangement links TRBV20-1 to TRBJ2-5, with D unclear. The DNA end is a closer match to TRBJ2-1, so the J assignment may be wrong. The germline gives CDR1 DFQATT, CDR2 SNEGSKA (reference sequence). The CDR3 covers 14 residues. The DNA of the CDR3 is TGCAGTGCGAGACGTTTGGCTTCCTACAATGAGCAGTTCTTC. Residues: CSARRLASYNEQFF.

In regard to this clonotype: Given a much more abundant clone one base away, this may be a read error. This chain links TRBV10-3 with TRBJ2-5; a possible D gene is TRBD1 (6 bases). The CDR3 sequence is 13 residues long. Germline CDR1 reads ENHRY; CDR2 reads SYGVKD. V was clipped by 6 bases and J by 3 bases, with 11 bases between them. In DNA, the CDR3 is TGTGCCATCAGGGGGGCACCCAAAGAGACCCAGTACTTC. Protein sequence: CAIRGAPKETQYF.

The table lists this clonotype with many counts. The gene calls are TRBV12-3 or TRBV12-4 and TRBJ1-2; the D is unclear. V lost 3 bases to trimming and J lost 2 bases, with 10 bases between them. The CDR3 runs to 14 residues. The CDR3 loop reads CASSLSQLNYGYTF. The CDR3 DNA is TGTGCCAGCAGTTTGTCACAGCTCAACTATGGCTACACCTTC.

The chain carries TRBV19 and TRBJ2-2; 7 bases are a match to TRBD1. After removal of 5 bases from V and 0 bases from J, the junction contained 6 bases not matched to a gene. The CDR3 covers 16 residues. Germline V gene data show CDR1 as LNHDA and CDR2 as SQIVND (reference sequence). The CDR3 region has the DNA TGTGCCAGTAGTGACCATGGACAGGCGAACACCGGGGAGCTGTTTTTT. This gives the protein CASSDHGQANTGELFF.

To note about this clonotype: This may be a read error, as it is one base from a much larger clone. This chain links TRBV12-3 or TRBV12-4 with TRBJ1-6; no clear D. This CDR3 contains 15 residues. For the CDR3, the DNA is TGTGCCAGCAGTTTGCTAGGTGCTTATAGTTCACCCCTCCACTTT. This codes for CASSLLGAYSSPLHF.

This clonotype appeared a few times. The chain employs TRBV9 and TRBJ2-5; D is possibly TRBD1 (6 bases). Trimming left V 4 bases short and J 5 bases short, with 21 bases between. There are 16 residues in the CDR3. Germline V gene lookup returns CDR1 SGDLS and CDR2 YYNGEE. The CDR3, as DNA: TGTGCCAGCAGCCAAGATCGTGCGACAGGAACGGAGACCCAGTACTTC. Its translation is CASSQDRATGTETQYF.

The chain couples TRBV2 to TRBJ2-2; possible D gene TRBD2, 6 bases. V gave up 5 bases and J gave up 4 bases, with 17 bases separating them. The V gene's germline CDR1 is SNHLY and CDR2 FYNNEI. The CDR3 contains 16 residues. This CDR3 reads CASSPVTSLGTGELFF. CDR3 DNA: TGTGCCAGCAGTCCGGTCACTAGCTTGGGCACCGGGGAGCTGTTTTTT.

V is TRBV7-3 and J is TRBJ1-6; D gene uncertain. Trimming left V 6 bases short and J 5 bases short, with 17 bases between. Germline CDR1 SGHTA, CDR2 FQGTGA. This CDR3 has 16 residues. The CDR3 sequence is CASSASEDTHNSPLHF. For the CDR3, the DNA is TGTGCCAGCAGTGCTAGTGAAGACACCCATAATTCACCCCTCCACTTT.

In this sample, this clonotype turned up a few times. The chain couples TRBV7-9 to TRBJ1-1, with 9 nucleotides matching TRBD1. V lost 5 bases and J lost 12; bases outside the gene matches: 10. The CDR3 is made up of 13 amino acids. In germline, CDR1 is SEHNR, CDR2 FQNEAQ (reference sequence). CDR3 region: CASSRQGGALTFF. The CDR3, as DNA: TGTGCCAGCAGCCGACAGGGGGGGGCTCTGACTTTCTTT.

This clonotype was seen many times. The CDR3, as DNA: TGTGCCAGTACATCTCAGGGCCCAGAGACCCAGTACTTC. Its translation: CASTSQGPETQYF. This chain links TRBV19 with TRBJ2-5; D may be TRBD1 (5 bases). V was pared by 7 bases and J by 4 bases, with 13 bases between. The CDR3 spans 13 residues. Germline V gene lookup returns CDR1 LNHDA and CDR2 SQIVND (reference sequence).

The table lists this clonotype with many counts. The CDR3 region has the DNA TGTGCCAGCATAAAGCGGGGTAACACCGGGGAGCTGTTTTTT. Protein: CASIKRGNTGELFF. This chain links TRBV7-2 with TRBJ2-2; 7 positions match TRBD2. The CDR3 sequence is 14 residues long. CDR1 is SGHTA and CDR2 is FQGNSA in the germline V gene. V was pared by 7 bases and J by 2 bases, with 4 bases of the junction left unmatched.

The CDR3 spells CASSLLTRSEQYF. As DNA, the CDR3 is TGTGCCAGCAGCTTACTGACTAGATCCGAGCAGTACTTC. The V and J genes are TRBV7-2 and TRBJ2-7; D is perhaps TRBD2 (6 bases). V was cut by 2 bases and J by 6 bases, with 11 bases left in between. The germline CDR1 and CDR2 sequences are SGHTA and FQGNSA. There are 13 residues in the CDR3.

The chain carries TRBV20-1 and TRBJ1-2; the D gene is possibly TRBD1 (5 bases). Germline V gives CDR1 DFQATT, CDR2 SNEGSKA (reference sequence). Trimming took off 0 bases at V and 4 bases at J, with 15 bases between the two ends. There are 15 residues in the CDR3. This chain's CDR3 is CSARDKGEGIYGYTF. The CDR3 region has the DNA TGCAGTGCTAGAGATAAAGGGGAGGGGATCTATGGCTACACCTTC.

The chain links TRBV10-3 to TRBJ2-5, with D uncertain. V was clipped by 10 bases and J by 0 bases, with 12 bases between them. CDR1 is ENHRY and CDR2 is SYGVKD in the germline V gene. CDR3 length: 13 amino acids. CDR3 nucleotides: TGTGCCAGCCGGCGGTCGGACCAAGAGACCCAGTACTTC. Amino acids: CASRRSDQETQYF.

CDR3: CASSQDSGLGGYTF. The CDR3 DNA follows: TGCGCCAGCAGCCAAGACTCGGGTCTGGGTGGCTACACCTTC. The rearrangement links TRBV4-3 to TRBJ1-2; D is unresolved. Germline CDR1 LGHNA, CDR2 YSLEER. Trimming stripped 0 bases from V and 7 bases from J, with 12 bases between. CDR3 length: 14 amino acids.

This clonotype was detected many times. The V call is TRBV10-3, the J call TRBJ2-2, with D possibly being TRBD2 (6 bases). CDR1 ENHRY and CDR2 SYGVKD come from the germline V gene. The CDR3 extends over 16 amino acids. The germline V and J ends were trimmed by 4 bases and 4 bases, with 16 bases remaining between them. The CDR3 is CAISVGGTISTGELFF. CDR3 coding DNA: TGTGCCATCAGTGTAGGCGGGACCATCTCCACCGGGGAGCTGTTTTTT.

The chain is built from TRBV20-1 and TRBJ2-7, with 10 bases identical to TRBD2. CDR1 is DFQATT and CDR2 is SNEGSKA in the germline V gene (reference sequence). The CDR3 length is 17 residues. V lost 1 base and J lost 1; bases outside the gene matches: 10. The CDR3 protein is CSARGPLETSGSYEQYF. The CDR3 DNA sequence: TGCAGTGCTAGAGGGCCCCTAGAGACTAGCGGGTCCTACGAGCAGTACTTC.

This clonotype has a count of ten or more. The chain couples TRBV7-2 to TRBJ1-4; D gene unclear. With 1 base removed from V and 0 bases from J, the gap between germline ends came to 3 bases. The CDR3 contains 14 residues. Germline-derived CDR1 and CDR2 are SGHTA and FQGNSA. The CDR3 sequence is CASSLGATNEKLFF. CDR3 coding DNA: TGTGCCAGCAGCTTAGGTGCAACTAATGAAAAACTGTTTTTT.

V and J are TRBV7-9 and TRBJ2-1; 9 positions agree with TRBD1. Germline CDR1 and CDR2: SEHNR and FQNEAQ (reference sequence). This CDR3 spans 15 amino acids. V trimming: 4 bases; J trimming: 5 bases; junction bases outside the gene matches: 6. The CDR3, as DNA: TGTGCCAGCAGCTCAACGGACAGGGGCAACAATGAGCAGTTCTTC. This encodes CASSSTDRGNNEQFF.